A single sample is the source of the 25 T cell receptor beta chains below, sequenced in a study of blood T cell repertoires in COVID-19 (dated by TCRdb to the early 2020s). The protocol used for the library was the immunoSEQ multiplex PCR assay. TCRdb took this table from immuneACCESS and kept in-frame rearrangements with V and J called. Such tables lack part of the clones; where checked against another copy, unresolved V genes explain under half of the gap, and the rest is unexplained. A total of approximately 190,000 clones appear in this sample, 80% to 95% of them only once. The ten largest clones add up to approximately 0.48% of the sample. Specimen: peripheral blood. The source is a man aged 50 to 59 with acute or convalescent COVID-19.

This clone was recorded once. V is TRBV5-3 and J is TRBJ2-5; unclear D gene. TRBV5-3 counts as an open reading frame of uncertain function. This CDR3 is 17 amino acids long. The V and J ends lost 0 bases and 0 bases respectively, with 15 bases between them. The CDR3 is CARSLAHLEENQETQYF. Here the CDR3 DNA reads TGTGCCAGAAGCTTGGCCCATCTTGAGGAAAACCAAGAGACCCAGTACTTC.

The chain couples TRBV12-3 or TRBV12-4 to TRBJ1-2, with a tentative D call TRBD1 (6 bases). Trimming pared 8 bases from V and 9 bases from J, leaving 19 bases between. The CDR3 spans 13 residues. The CDR3, as DNA: TGTGCCAGCTCAATGTCGGACAGAATAAGCTACACCTTC. Translated: CASSMSDRISYTF.

V and J are TRBV5-1 and TRBJ1-1, with 7 bases matching TRBD1. V lost 4 bases and J lost 1; bases outside the gene matches: 1. Germline values: CDR1 SGHRS, CDR2 YFSETQ. CDR3 length: 13 amino acids. The CDR3 nucleotides are TGCGCCAGCAGCAGGACAGGGAACACTGAAGCTTTCTTT. Translated, it gives CASSRTGNTEAFF.

The chain employs TRBV12-3 or TRBV12-4 and TRBJ1-2, with D uncertain. Trimming shortened V by 1 base and J by 4 bases, and 4 bases separated the two germline ends. The CDR3 has 12 residues. This CDR3 reads CASSLGSYGYTF. For the CDR3, the DNA is TGTGCCAGCAGTTTAGGGAGCTATGGCTACACCTTC.

The chain joins TRBV7-2 to TRBJ1-5; 7 nucleotides line up with TRBD1. Germline values: CDR1 SGHTA, CDR2 FQGNSA. V gave up 4 bases and J gave up 3 bases; unmatched junction bases: 3. The CDR3 has 14 amino acids. CDR3 in amino acids: CASSYRGDNQPQHF. CDR3 bases: TGTGCCAGCAGCTACAGGGGTGACAATCAGCCCCAGCATTTT.

The chain carries TRBV5-1 and TRBJ1-1; the D gene is possibly TRBD1 (5 bases). There are 12 residues in the CDR3. V lost 4 bases and J 6 bases, leaving 10 bases between the germline ends. Germline assignment: CDR1 SGHRS and CDR2 YFSETQ. The CDR3 spells CASSVGGAEAFF. Here the CDR3 DNA reads TGCGCCAGCAGCGTTGGGGGGGCTGAAGCTTTCTTT. Full variable domain (rest looked up from reference TRBV5-1 and TRBJ1-1): KAGVTQTPRYLIKTRGQQVTLSCSPISGHRSVSWYQQTPGQGLQFLFEYFSETQRNKGNFPGRFSGRQFSNSRSEMNVSTLELGDSALYLCASSVGGAEAFFGQGTRLTVV.

The chain is built from TRBV27 and TRBJ2-2; D gene unclear. This CDR3 is 14 amino acids long. V gave up 4 bases and J gave up 5 bases, with 11 bases separating them. The germline V gene encodes CDR1 MNHEY and CDR2 SMNVEV (reference sequence). The CDR3 reads CASSYLSPTGELFF. CDR3 DNA: TGTGCCAGCAGTTATCTCAGTCCGACCGGGGAGCTGTTTTTT.

The chain uses TRBV7-9 and TRBJ1-5, with a weak D call TRBD1 (6 bases). Germline CDR1 SEHNR, CDR2 FQNEAQ (reference sequence). V shed 0 bases and J shed 7 bases, with 16 bases lying between them. The CDR3 covers 16 residues. The CDR3 region has the DNA TGTGCCAGCAGCTTAGCGCTGGGGGCGACTGGGCAGCCCCAGCATTTT. Amino acid sequence: CASSLALGATGQPQHF.

In DNA, the CDR3 is TGTGCCACCAGTGACCCGGGACAGGAGACCCAGTACTTC. Translated: CATSDPGQETQYF. The J gene is TRBJ2-5, the V gene TRBV24-1; 7 positions match TRBD1. In germline, CDR1 is KGHDR, CDR2 SFDVKD. V gave up 4 bases and J gave up 5 bases; unmatched junction bases: 3. This CDR3 comprises 13 residues.

In its sample, this clone was seen once. The CDR3 DNA reads TGTGCCAGCAGCGTAGATGAACAGGGTCGCTCCGAGCAGTACTTC. It encodes CASSVDEQGRSEQYF. The rearrangement uses TRBV9 and TRBJ2-7, with D maybe TRBD1 (6 bases). V was trimmed by 0 bases and J by 6 bases, leaving 16 bases between them. Germline CDR1 and CDR2: SGDLS and YYNGEE. CDR3 length equals 15 residues.

The chain joins TRBV9 to TRBJ1-3, with 9 bases matching TRBD1. J was trimmed by 2 bases and V by 2 bases; bases with no gene match: 5. Germline assignment: CDR1 SGDLS and CDR2 YYNGEE. The CDR3 covers 16 residues. The CDR3 protein is CASSVNRDRAGNTIYF. In DNA form, the CDR3 reads TGTGCCAGCAGCGTTAACCGGGACAGGGCTGGAAACACCATATATTTT.

This chain joins TRBV6-5 and TRBJ2-7; D ambiguous. The ends were cut back, 0 bases at V and 0 bases at J, with 9 bases in the middle. Per the germline V gene, CDR1 is MNHEY and CDR2 is SVGAGI. This CDR3 is built from 15 residues. CDR3 residues: CASSYSRQDSYEQYV. The CDR3 bases are TGTGCCAGCAGTTACTCCCGGCAGGACTCCTACGAGCAGTACGTC.

V is TRBV11-2 and J is TRBJ2-1; TRBD1 might be the D (6 bases). CDR3 length: 11 amino acids. Per germline, CDR1 SGHAT and CDR2 FQNNGV. V lost 6 bases to trimming and J lost 10 bases, with 10 bases between them. CDR3 amino acids: CASSSGAEQFF. CDR3 bases: TGTGCCAGCAGTTCAGGGGCCGAGCAGTTCTTC.

This clone was recorded a few times. J is TRBJ2-3 and V is TRBV5-1, with TRBD1 as a possible D gene (5 bases). In germline, CDR1 is SGHRS, CDR2 YFSETQ. This CDR3 is built from 13 residues. The germline V and J ends were trimmed by 6 bases and 2 bases, with 10 bases remaining between them. The CDR3 is CASTEQDTDTQYF. The CDR3 DNA is TGCGCCAGCACCGAACAGGACACAGATACGCAGTATTTT.

V is TRBV19 and J is TRBJ2-3; the D gene is possibly TRBD2 (6 bases). Germline CDR1 reads LNHDA; CDR2 reads SQIVND (reference sequence). Trimming shortened V by 6 bases and J by 1 base, and 17 bases separated the two germline ends. CDR3 length equals 16 residues. CDR3 coding DNA: TGTGCCAGTAGGGACCGGGACTTTTGGGGCACAGATACGCAGTATTTT. Translating gives CASRDRDFWGTDTQYF.

This clone was seen once. The genes are TRBV7-9 and TRBJ2-3; 8 nucleotides match TRBD1. V was clipped by 5 bases and J by 2 bases; unmatched bases: 12. Germline CDR1 and CDR2: SEHNR and FQNEAQ (reference sequence). CDR3 length equals 17 residues. CDR3 DNA sequence: TGTGCCAGCAGCGTCAGCAACAGGGGGAGCTTCACAGATACGCAGTATTTT. Translated, it gives CASSVSNRGSFTDTQYF.

The J gene is TRBJ1-4, the V gene TRBV4-1; 10 bases match TRBD1. J gave up 3 bases and V 5 bases, and 12 bases lay outside the gene matches. Germline lookup yields CDR1 MGHRA and CDR2 YSYEKL. CDR3 length equals 18 residues. CDR3 sequence (DNA): TGCGCCAGCAGCTTCCCACCGGGACAGGGGCGGGCTAATGAAAAACTGTTTTTT. It codes for CASSFPPGQGRANEKLFF.

This clone appeared a single time. V gene TRBV9 combines with J gene TRBJ1-5; D gene unclear. The CDR3 sequence is 15 residues long. Trimming cost V 1 base and J 0 bases, with 8 bases left between them. The germline gives CDR1 SGDLS, CDR2 YYNGEE. CDR3 bases: TGTGCCAGCAGCGTAACTCCTTATAGCAATCAGCCCCAGCATTTT. Protein sequence: CASSVTPYSNQPQHF.

The chain carries TRBV4-2 and TRBJ1-2, with 7 bases lining up with TRBD1. The CDR3 spans 12 residues. The junction had 6 bases not matched to a gene; V was cut back by 2 bases and J by 12 bases. Per germline, CDR1 LGHNA and CDR2 YNFKEQ. This chain's CDR3 is CASSQSLGGHTF. CDR3 nucleotides: TGTGCCAGCAGCCAATCATTAGGGGGCCACACCTTC.

V and J are TRBV28 and TRBJ2-4; TRBD1 aligns across 10 bases. Germline CDR1 reads MDHEN; CDR2 reads SYDVKM. V lost 8 bases to trimming and J lost 7 bases; unmatched junction nucleotides: 14. The CDR3 has 16 residues. In DNA, the CDR3 is TGTGCCAGCTTCTCCCAGGGACAGGGGTTTAGGAACATTCAGTACTTC. This codes for CASFSQGQGFRNIQYF. Drawing the rest from reference TRBV28 and TRBJ2-4, the complete variable domain is DVKVTQSSRYLVKRTGEKVFLECVQDMDHENMFWYRQDPGLGLRLIYFSYDVKMKEKGDIPEGYSVSREKKERFSLILESASTNQTSMYLCASFSQGQGFRNIQYFGAGTRLSVL.

This chain connects TRBV6-2 or TRBV6-3 to TRBJ2-5; D perhaps matches TRBD2 (7 bases). V lost 5 bases, J lost 5 bases, and 24 bases lay in between. Per germline, CDR1 MNHEY and CDR2 SVGEGT. CDR3 size: 17 residues. The CDR3 DNA reads TGTGCCAGCAGTCGCCAGAGGAGGGGGGGCCTTGTGGAGACCCAGTACTTC. Translation: CASSRQRRGGLVETQYF.

The chain employs TRBV6-6 and TRBJ2-1; 9 nucleotides match TRBD2. After removal of 10 bases from V and 0 bases from J, the junction contained 4 bases not matched to a gene. The CDR3 runs 14 residues. Germline assignment: CDR1 MNHNY and CDR2 SVGAGI (reference sequence). For the CDR3, the DNA is TGTGCCACCGGTAGCGGGAGCTCCTACAATGAGCAGTTCTTC. Encoded protein: CATGSGSSYNEQFF.

The chain employs TRBV5-1 and TRBJ1-1, with 9 bases matching TRBD1. The CDR3 runs to 14 residues. Trimming took 4 bases from V and 11 from J; bases not matched to a gene: 12. Germline V gives CDR1 SGHRS, CDR2 YFSETQ. The CDR3 sequence: CASSALQGAMGAFF. DNA of the CDR3: TGCGCCAGCAGCGCCCTACAGGGGGCTATGGGGGCTTTCTTT.

The V and J genes are TRBV11-2 and TRBJ2-1; D uncertain. There are 15 residues in the CDR3. Germline assignment: CDR1 SGHAT and CDR2 FQNNGV. V was shortened by 1 base and J by 7 bases, with 14 bases between the two germline ends. The CDR3 sequence is CASSLGTSYWNEQFF. The CDR3 region has the DNA TGTGCCAGCAGCTTAGGAACTTCCTATTGGAATGAGCAGTTCTTC.

This clone was detected only a few times. The chain combines TRBV11-2 with TRBJ2-7, with D hard to call. The CDR3 has 11 amino acids. Trimming shortened V by 5 bases and J by 3 bases, and 5 bases separated the two germline ends. The germline gives CDR1 SGHAT, CDR2 FQNNGV. The CDR3 DNA reads TGTGCCAGCAGCATCCACTACGAGCAGTACGTC. Its translation: CASSIHYEQYV.